The subject of this entry is one TCR beta chain. Its binding antigen is unknown. Base-call qualities are not available, and no considerably larger clone is one nucleotide away. These data originate in a study of blood T cell repertoires in COVID-19 (dated by TCRdb to the early 2020s). Turning to the overall study: Collaborator samples came from the United States, Italy and Spain and covered acute and convalescent phases of COVID-19. The material from the prospective study consisted of cDNA or gDNA derived from T cells, B-cell-depleted T cells, or PBMCs. The dataset comprised deeply sampled blood TCRbeta repertoires from subjects exposed to, actively infected with, or recovered from COVID-19. The repertoires were made available in a free public database intended to serve as a resource for research on the immune response to SARS-CoV-2. Samples came from the ongoing ImmuneRACE study (first 160 participants) plus 1,254 subjects from 6 global collaborators. The sample metadata nearly always contained a de-identified subject ID, COVID-19 status, age in years and sex. Where available, HLA class I and class II types were obtained from metadata supplied by the sample provider rather than from assay-based typing.

Broader findings and caveats from the paper: The quantity of clinical and demographic metadata differed by source and by participant and was supplied without curation.

Trimming costs V 1 base and J 0 bases, and their ends lie 5 bases apart. The CDR3 contains 14 residues, cysteine and phenylalanine counted. Of the read, only the CDR3 DNA is kept; its 42 bases are in frame from base 1. CDR1 and CDR2 are read off the germline V gene as SGHTS and YDEGEE. The collaborating institutions used their own protocols to collect whole blood in K2EDTA tubes. For TCRbeta analysis, collaborators shipped samples in one of three forms: frozen whole blood, isolated PBMCs, or DNA extracted from either of those sample types. The immunoSEQ Assay, a bias-controlled multiplex PCR, was used to amplify TCRbeta CDR3 regions from genomic DNA. In the source study's methods: The number of nucleated cells in each sample was estimated from the amplification of reference gene primers within the assay. Sequence reads were collapsed and filtered to measure the absolute abundance of every unique TCRbeta CDR3 rearrangement. For each sample, productive Simpson clonality was calculated as the square root of Simpson's diversity index across productive rearrangements. TCRdb obtained this table from immuneACCESS and retained in-frame rearrangements with V and J assigned. These tables miss some clones; where compared with another copy, unresolved V genes account for less than half of the shortfall, and the remainder is unexplained. V and J calls and clone size follow that table, whereas D and trimming were derived from the DNA. The sample table holds approximately 100,000 clones, of which approximately 89% were seen once. The ten largest clones capture about 9.9% of the sample.

The material sequenced was peripheral blood. This clonotype was sampled from a woman in her 30s with acute or convalescent COVID-19. The chain couples TRBV5-8 to TRBJ2-1, with no confidently assigned D gene. The nucleotide sequence reads as follows: TGTGCCAGCAGCTTGTCCCTCTCCTACAATGAGCAGTTCTTC. It translates as CASSLSLSYNEQFF.